The 21 T cell receptor beta chains in this list originate from one sample, sequenced in a study of blood T cell repertoires in COVID-19. The table came from immunoSEQ multiplex PCR; TCRdb's copy has only in-frame clones and leaves some out. The top ten clones hold around 1.9% of a sample with roughly 340,000 clones, over 75% of them seen once. The sequenced material came from PBMCs or T cells enriched from blood (not recorded which). The receptor source for this set is a man aged 35-49 years in a cohort exposed to, infected with or recovered from COVID-19 (not recorded which).

For the CDR3, the DNA is TGTGCCACCAGCAGAGAGGCAGGGGGTGATAATTCACCCCTCCACTTT. Translating it yields CATSREAGGDNSPLHF. The chain recombines TRBV15 with TRBJ1-6, with 7 bases fitting TRBD1. The germline gives CDR1 LNHNV, CDR2 YYDKDF (reference sequence). The CDR3 length is 16 residues. Germline trimming cut 0 bases from V and 5 bases from J; bases unmatched to any gene: 4.

The V call is TRBV7-9, the J call TRBJ1-1; 10 bases are a match to TRBD1. The CDR3 sequence is 18 residues long. Looked up from germline, CDR1 is SEHNR and CDR2 is FQNEAQ (reference sequence). After removal of 1 base from V and 4 bases from J, the junction contained 12 bases not matched to a gene. This CDR3 is CASSLGIPGQGTGTEAFF. The DNA of the CDR3 is TGTGCCAGCAGCTTAGGAATACCGGGACAGGGGACAGGCACTGAAGCTTTCTTT.

The chain recombines TRBV7-9 with TRBJ1-4; a weak D match, TRBD1 (5 bases). The CDR3 length is 13 residues. Per germline, CDR1 SEHNR and CDR2 FQNEAQ (reference sequence). V was clipped by 5 bases and J by 8 bases, with 12 bases between them. This CDR3 is CASSDSGREKLFF. The CDR3 bases are TGTGCCAGCAGCGACAGTGGGCGGGAAAAACTGTTTTTT.

The chain couples TRBV11-2 to TRBJ1-2; 8 bases line up with TRBD1. The CDR3 extends over 14 amino acids. Germline V gene lookup returns CDR1 SGHAT and CDR2 FQNNGV. After removal of 5 bases from V and 7 bases from J, the junction contained 9 bases not matched to a gene. CDR3 sequence: CASSPSGTGSGYTF. For the CDR3, the DNA is TGTGCCAGCAGCCCCTCCGGGACAGGATCTGGCTACACCTTC.

V gene TRBV7-9 combines with J gene TRBJ2-3; 9 nucleotides match TRBD2. The CDR3 runs to 16 residues. V lost 2 bases to trimming and J lost 3 bases; unmatched junction nucleotides: 6. CDR1 and CDR2 from the germline V gene are SEHNR and FQNEAQ (reference sequence). CDR3 sequence: CASSLFAGGSTDTQYF. The CDR3 DNA is TGTGCCAGCAGCTTATTTGCGGGAGGGTCTACAGATACGCAGTATTTT. Using reference TRBV7-9 and TRBJ2-3 for the parts outside the CDR3, the full variable domain is DTGVSQNPRHKITKRGQNVTFRCDPISEHNRLYWYRQTLGQGPEFLTYFQNEAQLEKSRLLSDRFSAERPKGSFSTLEIQRTEQGDSAMYLCASSLFAGGSTDTQYFGPGTRLTVL.

The chain combines TRBV18 with TRBJ1-1; 7 bases are a match to TRBD1. V gave up 5 bases and J gave up 4 bases; unmatched junction bases: 7. The germline CDR1 and CDR2 sequences are KGHSH and LQKENI. The CDR3 extends over 14 amino acids. CDR3: CASSATGESTEAFF. CDR3 bases: TGTGCCAGCTCAGCCACAGGGGAAAGCACTGAAGCTTTCTTT.

The chain links TRBV7-6 to TRBJ2-1; D may be TRBD2 (5 bases). The CDR3 is made up of 16 amino acids. Germline-derived CDR1 and CDR2 are SGHVS and FNYEAQ. V was cut by 0 bases and J by 6 bases, with 15 bases left in between. The CDR3 loop is CASSLAVPSPTNEQFF. Here the CDR3 DNA reads TGTGCCAGCAGCTTAGCTGTCCCTAGCCCGACCAATGAGCAGTTCTTC.

The chain has TRBV5-4 and TRBJ2-3; 8 bases line up with TRBD1. This CDR3 has 16 amino acids. Germline CDR1 SGHNT, CDR2 YYREEE (reference sequence). J lost 2 bases, V lost 0 bases, and 5 bases had no gene match. Here the CDR3 reads CASSLVADRVTDTQYF. CDR3 bases: TGTGCCAGCAGCTTGGTCGCGGACAGGGTCACAGATACGCAGTATTTT. Using reference TRBV5-4 and TRBJ2-3 for the parts outside the CDR3, the full variable domain is ETGVTQSPTHLIKTRGQQVTLRCSSQSGHNTVSWYQQALGQGPQFIFQYYREEENGRGNFPPRFSGLQFPNYSSELNVNALELDDSALYLCASSLVADRVTDTQYFGPGTRLTVL.

The chain couples TRBV12-3 or TRBV12-4 to TRBJ2-7; TRBD1 matches 7 bases. The CDR3 contains 13 residues. V dropped 6 bases and J dropped 2; count of bases not matched to a gene: 4. The chain's CDR3 is CASRRQGTYEQYF. The CDR3 DNA is TGTGCCAGCAGGAGACAGGGAACCTACGAGCAGTACTTC.

V gene TRBV15 combines with J gene TRBJ1-4; possibly TRBD1 for D (6 bases). CDR3 length: 16 residues. CDR1 and CDR2 from the germline V gene are LNHNV and YYDKDF (reference sequence). The V and J ends lost 2 bases and 2 bases respectively, with 12 bases between them. The CDR3 DNA is TGTGCCACCAGCAGATTCGACAGGTCTACTAATGAAAAACTGTTTTTT. Its protein product is CATSRFDRSTNEKLFF.

The chain recombines TRBV5-1 with TRBJ1-5; unclear D gene. This CDR3 contains 14 residues. CDR1 is SGHRS and CDR2 is YFSETQ in the germline V gene. Between the trimmed V and J ends, which lost 4 bases and 5 bases, there was a span of 13 bases. The CDR3 here is CASSEGSLDQPQHF. The CDR3 region has the DNA TGCGCCAGCAGCGAGGGTTCTTTGGATCAGCCCCAGCATTTT.

The rearrangement uses TRBV4-2 and TRBJ2-5, with TRBD1 matching 9 bases. The ends lost 0 bases at V and 8 bases at J; junction bases unmatched: 7. The CDR3 loop spans 15 amino acids. Germline CDR1 is LGHNA and CDR2 is YNFKEQ. The CDR3 loop reads CASSQELRTGATQYF. CDR3 coding DNA: TGTGCCAGCAGCCAAGAACTTAGGACAGGGGCCACCCAGTACTTC.

J is TRBJ2-1 and V is TRBV10-1, with D possibly TRBD2 on 6 matching bases. With 3 bases removed from V and 2 bases from J, the gap between germline ends came to 11 bases. This CDR3 spans 15 amino acids. Germline loops: CDR1 WNHNN, CDR2 SYGVQD (reference sequence). Written as DNA, the CDR3 is TGCGCCAGCAGTGATCAAGGGAGGACCTACAATGAGCAGTTCTTC. Translating gives CASSDQGRTYNEQFF.

The chain combines TRBV10-3 with TRBJ2-5; 8 bases map to TRBD2. The germline V gene encodes CDR1 ENHRY and CDR2 SYGVKD. Trimming removed 4 bases from V and 2 bases from J; junction bases left unmatched: 6. The CDR3 has 15 amino acids. The CDR3 loop reads CAISAPGLAQETQYF. The CDR3 coding sequence is TGTGCCATCAGTGCCCCCGGACTAGCACAAGAGACCCAGTACTTC.

The V and J genes are TRBV27 and TRBJ1-5; D remains unclear. Germline V CDR1 and CDR2: MNHEY, SMNVEV (reference sequence). Trimming removed 3 bases at V and 3 bases at J, with 6 bases between. CDR3 length equals 13 residues. The CDR3 sequence is CASSLVANQPQHF. The CDR3 coding sequence is TGTGCCAGCAGTTTGGTGGCCAATCAGCCCCAGCATTTT.

J is TRBJ2-1 and V is TRBV2; possibly TRBD2 for D (5 bases). The V and J ends lost 4 bases and 13 bases respectively, with 14 bases between them. This CDR3 is 12 amino acids long. From germline, CDR1 is SNHLY and CDR2 FYNNEI. The CDR3 DNA reads TGTGCCAGCAGTGGTAACGAACTAGAACAGTTCTTC. This encodes CASSGNELEQFF.

Points on this clone: Other DNA variants within this sample encode the same CDR3. J is TRBJ2-1 and V is TRBV27, with a tentative D call TRBD2 (6 bases). Between the trimmed V and J ends, which lost 1 base and 7 bases, there was a span of 11 bases. The CDR3 covers 14 residues. The germline V gene has CDR1 MNHEY and CDR2 SMNVEV (reference sequence). In nucleotides, the CDR3 is TGTGCCAGCAGTTTATACGGGAGAGGGAATGAGCAGTTCTTC. Its translation: CASSLYGRGNEQFF.

V usage is TRBV5-5 and J usage is TRBJ1-2; D gene uncertain. This CDR3 region has 14 residues. Germline CDR1 is SGHKS and CDR2 is YYEKEE (reference sequence). Trimming took off 3 bases at V and 4 bases at J, with 13 bases between the two ends. The DNA of the CDR3 is TGTGCCAGCAGCTGGGGAGCAGGCTCCTATGGCTACACCTTC. This gives the protein CASSWGAGSYGYTF.

CDR3 DNA sequence: TGTGCCAGCAGCCAAGCAGGGGGCGCATGGGATGAGCAGTTCTTC. This gives the protein CASSQAGGAWDEQFF. The rearrangement joins TRBV4-2 to TRBJ2-1, with TRBD1 matching 8 bases. This CDR3 has 15 residues. V lost 1 base and J lost 8; bases outside the gene matches: 7. Germline lookup yields CDR1 LGHNA and CDR2 YNFKEQ.

The chain is built from TRBV2 and TRBJ2-3; a weak D match, TRBD2 (5 bases). Germline assignment: CDR1 SNHLY and CDR2 FYNNEI. Trimming shortened V by 3 bases and J by 8 bases, and 9 bases separated the two germline ends. The CDR3 totals 12 residues. The CDR3 reads CASSDTSGTQYF. The CDR3 bases are TGTGCCAGCAGTGACACCAGCGGTACGCAGTATTTT.

This clone occurred a few times. This same CDR3 is encoded by further DNA sequences in the sample. CDR3 residues: CASSPRQGDGYTF. In DNA form, the CDR3 reads TGTGCCAGCAGCCCCCGACAGGGGGATGGCTACACCTTC. The chain is built from TRBV14 and TRBJ1-2; 9 bases line up with TRBD1. Losses at the gene ends were 4 bases for V and 6 bases for J; bases not matched to a gene: 3. Germline assignment: CDR1 SGHDN and CDR2 FVKESK. The CDR3 spans 13 residues.